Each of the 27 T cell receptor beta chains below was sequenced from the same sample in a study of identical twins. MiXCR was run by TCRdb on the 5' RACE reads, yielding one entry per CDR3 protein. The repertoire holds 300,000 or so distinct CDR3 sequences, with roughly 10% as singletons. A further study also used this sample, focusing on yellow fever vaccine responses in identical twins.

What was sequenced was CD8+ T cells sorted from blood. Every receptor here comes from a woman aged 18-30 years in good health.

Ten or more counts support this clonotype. The CDR3 DNA is TGCAGTGCGGAAGCGGGTACGGGACAGACCGATCAGCCCCAGCATTTT. Its protein product is CSAEAGTGQTDQPQHF. This chain joins TRBV20-1 and TRBJ1-5, with 7 nucleotides matching TRBD1. Germline values: CDR1 DFQATT, CDR2 SNEGSKA (reference sequence). The junction had 16 bases not matched to a gene; V was cut back by 6 bases and J by 5 bases. CDR3 length: 16 residues.

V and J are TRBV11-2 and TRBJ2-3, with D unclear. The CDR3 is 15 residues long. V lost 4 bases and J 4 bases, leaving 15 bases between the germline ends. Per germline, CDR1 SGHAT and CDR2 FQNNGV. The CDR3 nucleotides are TGTGCCAGCAGCTCCTTCCCCCTTAGATCAGATACGCAGTATTTT. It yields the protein CASSSFPLRSDTQYF.

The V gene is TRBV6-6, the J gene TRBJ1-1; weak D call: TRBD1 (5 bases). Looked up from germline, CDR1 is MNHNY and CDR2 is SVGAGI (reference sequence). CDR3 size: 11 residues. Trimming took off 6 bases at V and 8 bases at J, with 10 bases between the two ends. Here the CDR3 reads CASRQGEEAFF. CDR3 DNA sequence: TGTGCCAGCAGGCAGGGTGAAGAAGCTTTCTTT.

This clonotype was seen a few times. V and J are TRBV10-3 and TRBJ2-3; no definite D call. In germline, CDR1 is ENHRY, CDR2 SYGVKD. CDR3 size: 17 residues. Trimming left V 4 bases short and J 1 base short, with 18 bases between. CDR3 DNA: TGTGCCATCAGTGGATGGAGCTTGGACCTTGGCACAGATACGCAGTATTTT. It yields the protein CAISGWSLDLGTDTQYF.

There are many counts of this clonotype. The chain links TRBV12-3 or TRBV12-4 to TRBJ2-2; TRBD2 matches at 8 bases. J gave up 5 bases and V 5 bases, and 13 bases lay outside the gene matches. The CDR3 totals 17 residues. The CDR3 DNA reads TGTGCCAGCAGTGACGTTGTAGGACTAGCCGGAACCGGGGAGCTGTTTTTT. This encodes CASSDVVGLAGTGELFF.

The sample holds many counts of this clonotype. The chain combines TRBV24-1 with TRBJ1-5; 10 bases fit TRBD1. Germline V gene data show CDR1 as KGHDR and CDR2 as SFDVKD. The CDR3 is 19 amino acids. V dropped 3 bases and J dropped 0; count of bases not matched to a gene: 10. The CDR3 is CATSDRDRGNEDSNQPQHF. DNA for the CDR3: TGTGCCACCAGTGATCGGGACAGGGGAAATGAGGATAGCAATCAGCCCCAGCATTTT.

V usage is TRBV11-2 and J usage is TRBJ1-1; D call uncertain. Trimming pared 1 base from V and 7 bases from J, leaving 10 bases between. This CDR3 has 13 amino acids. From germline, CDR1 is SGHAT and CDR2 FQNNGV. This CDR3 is CASSLGAANEAFF. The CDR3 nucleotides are TGTGCCAGCAGCTTAGGGGCAGCTAATGAAGCTTTCTTT.

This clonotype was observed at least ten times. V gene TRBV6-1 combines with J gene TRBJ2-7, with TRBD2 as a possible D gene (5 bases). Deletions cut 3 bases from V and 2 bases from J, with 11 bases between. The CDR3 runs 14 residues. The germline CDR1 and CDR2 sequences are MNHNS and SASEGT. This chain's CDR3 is CASSEFEGPYEQYF. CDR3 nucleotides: TGTGCCAGCAGTGAGTTCGAGGGCCCCTACGAGCAGTACTTC.

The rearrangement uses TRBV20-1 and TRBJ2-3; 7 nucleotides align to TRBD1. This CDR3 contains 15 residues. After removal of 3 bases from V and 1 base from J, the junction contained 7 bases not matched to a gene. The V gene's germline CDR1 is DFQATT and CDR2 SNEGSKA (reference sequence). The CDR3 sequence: CSARAIQGGTDTQYF. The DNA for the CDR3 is TGCAGTGCTAGGGCGATCCAGGGGGGCACAGATACGCAGTATTTT.

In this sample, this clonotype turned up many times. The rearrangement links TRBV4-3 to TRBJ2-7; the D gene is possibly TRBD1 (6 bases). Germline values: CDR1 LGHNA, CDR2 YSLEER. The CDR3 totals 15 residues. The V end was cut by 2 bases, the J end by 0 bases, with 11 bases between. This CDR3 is CASSQRDIDSYEQYF. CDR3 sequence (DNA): TGCGCCAGCAGCCAAAGGGACATCGACTCCTACGAGCAGTACTTC.

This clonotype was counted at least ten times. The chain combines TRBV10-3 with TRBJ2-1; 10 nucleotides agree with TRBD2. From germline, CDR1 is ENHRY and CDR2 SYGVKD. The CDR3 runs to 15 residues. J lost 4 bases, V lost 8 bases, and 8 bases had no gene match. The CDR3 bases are TGTGCCATCGGAACCCTAGCGGGGGCGTACAATGAGCAGTTCTTC. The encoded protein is CAIGTLAGAYNEQFF.

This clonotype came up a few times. The CDR3 DNA follows: TGTGCCAGCACCCTCGGGGGGGTCAGTTCACCCCTCCACTTT. It yields the protein CASTLGGVSSPLHF. J is TRBJ1-6 and V is TRBV6-1, with D possibly being TRBD1 (5 bases). Between the trimmed V and J ends, which lost 7 bases and 9 bases, there was a span of 16 bases. Germline V CDR1 and CDR2: MNHNS, SASEGT. There are 14 residues in the CDR3.

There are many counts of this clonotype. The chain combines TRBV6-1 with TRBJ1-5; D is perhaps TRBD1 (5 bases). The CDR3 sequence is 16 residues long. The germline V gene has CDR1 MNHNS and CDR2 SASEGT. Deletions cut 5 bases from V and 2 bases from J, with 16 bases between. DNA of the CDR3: TGTGCCAGCAGTCAACATGAGGGGATGGGCAATCAGCCCCAGCATTTT. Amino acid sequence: CASSQHEGMGNQPQHF.

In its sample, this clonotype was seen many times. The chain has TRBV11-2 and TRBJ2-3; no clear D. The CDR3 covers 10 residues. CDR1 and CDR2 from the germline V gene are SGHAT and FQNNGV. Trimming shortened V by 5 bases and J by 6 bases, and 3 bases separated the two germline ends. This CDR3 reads CASSLDTQYF. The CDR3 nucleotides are TGTGCCAGCAGCCTGGATACGCAGTATTTT.

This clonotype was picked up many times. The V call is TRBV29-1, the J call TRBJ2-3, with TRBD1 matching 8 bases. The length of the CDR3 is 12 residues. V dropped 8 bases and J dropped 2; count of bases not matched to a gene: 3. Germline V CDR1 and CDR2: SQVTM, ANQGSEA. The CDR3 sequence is CSPGQDTDTQYF. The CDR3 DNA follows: TGCAGCCCGGGACAGGACACAGATACGCAGTATTTT.

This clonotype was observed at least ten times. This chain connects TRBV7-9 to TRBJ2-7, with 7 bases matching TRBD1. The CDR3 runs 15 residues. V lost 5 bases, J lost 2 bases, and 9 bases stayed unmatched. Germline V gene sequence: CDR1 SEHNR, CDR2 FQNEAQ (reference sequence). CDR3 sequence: CASSPHRQGTYEQYF. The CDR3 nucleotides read TGTGCCAGCAGCCCCCATAGACAGGGCACCTACGAGCAGTACTTC.

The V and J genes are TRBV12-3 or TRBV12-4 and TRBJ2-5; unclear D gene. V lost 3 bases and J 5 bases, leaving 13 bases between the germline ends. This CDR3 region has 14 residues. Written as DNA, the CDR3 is TGTGCCAGCAGTTTGGCCCCAAGGGTTGAGACCCAGTACTTC. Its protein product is CASSLAPRVETQYF.

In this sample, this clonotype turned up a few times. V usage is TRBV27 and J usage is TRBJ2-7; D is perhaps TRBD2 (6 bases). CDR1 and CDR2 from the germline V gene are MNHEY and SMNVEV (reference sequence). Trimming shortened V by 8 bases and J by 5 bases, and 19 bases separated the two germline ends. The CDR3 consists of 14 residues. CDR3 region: CASCPPGVRNEQYF. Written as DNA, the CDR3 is TGTGCCAGCTGCCCCCCGGGGGTGAGAAACGAGCAGTACTTC.

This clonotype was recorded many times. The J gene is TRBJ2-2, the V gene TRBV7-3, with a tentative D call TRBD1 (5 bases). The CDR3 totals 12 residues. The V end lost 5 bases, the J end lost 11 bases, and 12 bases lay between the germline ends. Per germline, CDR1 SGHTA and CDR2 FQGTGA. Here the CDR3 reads CASSPNRFELFF. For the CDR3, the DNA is TGTGCCAGCAGCCCCAACAGGTTCGAGCTGTTTTTT.

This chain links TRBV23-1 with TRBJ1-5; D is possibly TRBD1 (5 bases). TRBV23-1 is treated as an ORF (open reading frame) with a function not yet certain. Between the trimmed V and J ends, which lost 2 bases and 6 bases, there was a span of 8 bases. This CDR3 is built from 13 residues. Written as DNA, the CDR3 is TGCGCCAGCAGTCAACGGGGGGGTCAGCCCCAGCATTTT. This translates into CASSQRGGQPQHF.

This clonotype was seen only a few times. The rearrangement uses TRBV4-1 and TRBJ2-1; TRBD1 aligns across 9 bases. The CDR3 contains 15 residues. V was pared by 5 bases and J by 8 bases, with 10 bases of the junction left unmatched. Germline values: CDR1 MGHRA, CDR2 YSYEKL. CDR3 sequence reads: CASSTRDRVVDEQFF. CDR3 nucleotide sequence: TGCGCCAGCAGCACCCGGGACAGGGTGGTCGATGAGCAGTTCTTC.

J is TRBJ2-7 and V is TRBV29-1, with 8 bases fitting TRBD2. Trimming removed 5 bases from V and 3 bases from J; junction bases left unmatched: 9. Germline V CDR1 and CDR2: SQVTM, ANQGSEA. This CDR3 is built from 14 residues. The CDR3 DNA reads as TGCAGCGTTAATCGGGGGGGCCAGCACTACGAGCAGTACTTC. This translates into CSVNRGGQHYEQYF.

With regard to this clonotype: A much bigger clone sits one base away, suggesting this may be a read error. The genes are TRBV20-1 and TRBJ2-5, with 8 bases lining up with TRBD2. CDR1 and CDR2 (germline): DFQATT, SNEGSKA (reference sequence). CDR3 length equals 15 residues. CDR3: CSAREVSGEQGTQYF. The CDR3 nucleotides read TGCAGTGCTAGAGAGGTTAGCGGGGAACAAGGGACCCAGTACTTC.

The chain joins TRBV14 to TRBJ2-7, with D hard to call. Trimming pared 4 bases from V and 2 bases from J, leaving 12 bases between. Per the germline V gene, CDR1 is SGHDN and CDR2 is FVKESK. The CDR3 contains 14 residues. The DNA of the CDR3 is TGTGCCAGCAGCCTCGGCTATGGGACCTACGAGCAGTACTTC. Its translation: CASSLGYGTYEQYF.

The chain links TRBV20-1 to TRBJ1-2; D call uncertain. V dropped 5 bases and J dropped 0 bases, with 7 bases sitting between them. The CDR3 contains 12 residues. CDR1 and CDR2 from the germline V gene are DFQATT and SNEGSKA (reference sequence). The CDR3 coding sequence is TGCAGTGCTGCCTCGGCTAACTATGGCTACACCTTC. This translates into CSAASANYGYTF.

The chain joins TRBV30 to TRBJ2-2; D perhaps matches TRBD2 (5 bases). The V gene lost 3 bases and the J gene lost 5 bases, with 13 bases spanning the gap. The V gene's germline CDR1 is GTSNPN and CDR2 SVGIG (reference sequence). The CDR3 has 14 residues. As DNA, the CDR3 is TGTGCCTGGAGCGAACTGTCGGGGACCGGGGAGCTGTTTTTT. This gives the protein CAWSELSGTGELFF.

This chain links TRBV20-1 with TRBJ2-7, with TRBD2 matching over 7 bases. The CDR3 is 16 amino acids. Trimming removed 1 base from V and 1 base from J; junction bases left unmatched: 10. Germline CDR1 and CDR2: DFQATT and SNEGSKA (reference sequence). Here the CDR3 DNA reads TGCAGTGCTAGAGGCCTGCTAGCGGAGCCTTCCTACGAGCAGTACTTC. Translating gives CSARGLLAEPSYEQYF.